Following are 21 T cell receptor beta chains from one sample sequenced in a study of neoadjuvant nivolumab and ipilimumab in lung cancer. Method: immunoSEQ multiplex PCR; TCRdb's copy keeps in-frame clones and lacks some. The sample contains fewer than 35,000 clones, approximately 80% of which appear only once. The sample consisted of peripheral blood, taken before neoadjuvant nivolumab, alone or with ipilimumab. The receptors originated from an adult with non-small cell lung cancer.

V is TRBV5-1 and J is TRBJ1-4; 7 bases line up with TRBD1. The J segment lost 5 bases and the V segment lost 3 bases, leaving 4 bases of the junction unmatched. Germline CDR1 and CDR2: SGHRS and YFSETQ. The CDR3 sequence is 14 residues long. The chain's CDR3 is CASSWDRGNEKLFF. In DNA, the CDR3 is TGCGCCAGCAGCTGGGACAGAGGAAATGAAAAACTGTTTTTT.

The table lists this clone with a few counts. The genes are TRBV5-3 and TRBJ1-5; D perhaps matches TRBD1 (5 bases). TRBV5-3 is filed as an ORF, its function uncertain. The CDR3 runs 15 residues. V was trimmed by 3 bases and J by 0 bases, leaving 10 bases between them. The CDR3 DNA follows: TGTGCCAGAAGCTCGGGGGTATATAGCAATCAGCCCCAGCATTTT. Translating gives CARSSGVYSNQPQHF.

This sequence joins TRBV7-8 and TRBJ2-2; D not resolved. Per germline, CDR1 SGHVS and CDR2 FQNEAQ. Deletions cut 0 bases from V and 3 bases from J, with 14 bases between. The CDR3 covers 17 residues. CDR3 DNA: TGTGCCAGCAGCTTAGCGCTTGGAACAACCCACACCGGGGAGCTGTTTTTT. It translates to CASSLALGTTHTGELFF.

This clone was counted a single time. The CDR3 here is CASRITRDLPTDTQYF. The DNA of the CDR3 is TGTGCCAGCAGGATAACAAGGGACCTACCCACAGATACGCAGTATTTT. V gene TRBV7-9 combines with J gene TRBJ2-3, with D perhaps assigned TRBD1 or TRBD2 (5 bases each). The germline CDR1 and CDR2 sequences are SEHNR and FQNEAQ (reference sequence). This CDR3 contains 16 residues. The V end lost 6 bases, the J end lost 2 bases, and 18 bases lay between the germline ends.

The gene calls are TRBV7-9 and TRBJ2-1, with D hard to call. CDR1 is SEHNR, CDR2 FQNEAQ, per germline (reference sequence). This CDR3 comprises 12 residues. V was pared by 5 bases and J by 7 bases, with 9 bases between. The CDR3 loop reads CASSQDGNEQFF. The CDR3 bases are TGTGCCAGCAGCCAGGATGGGAATGAGCAGTTCTTC.

The sample holds a few counts of this clone. The chain links TRBV5-1 to TRBJ2-5; D unclear. Trimming removed 7 bases at V and 5 bases at J, with 9 bases between. Germline CDR1 SGHRS, CDR2 YFSETQ. The CDR3 sequence is 11 residues long. The CDR3 DNA is TGCGCCAGCCGCCTTTTGGAGACCCAGTACTTC. This gives the protein CASRLLETQYF.

CDR3 bases: TGTGCCAGCAGCCTTCCGCCCGGGGGCACTGAAGCTTTCTTT. Translating gives CASSLPPGGTEAFF. The chain couples TRBV7-9 to TRBJ1-1, with D perhaps matching TRBD1 (5 bases). The V end was cut by 5 bases, the J end by 4 bases, with 14 bases between. In germline, CDR1 is SEHNR, CDR2 FQNEAQ (reference sequence). There are 14 residues in the CDR3.

The chain has TRBV5-6 and TRBJ2-6, with TRBD1 identical over 7 bases. The CDR3 sequence is 19 residues long. The junction had 17 bases not matched to a gene; V was cut back by 4 bases and J by 4 bases. From germline, CDR1 is SGHDT and CDR2 YYEEEE. The CDR3 sequence is CASSPPVGRGKSGANVLTF. Written as DNA, the CDR3 is TGTGCCAGCAGCCCCCCCGTGGGCAGGGGGAAGTCAGGGGCCAACGTCCTGACTTTC.

V gene TRBV6-6 combines with J gene TRBJ1-2, with 11 bases lining up with TRBD1. The CDR3 contains 16 residues. V lost 5 bases and J lost 4; bases outside the gene matches: 9. CDR1 MNHNY and CDR2 SVGAGI come from the germline V gene (reference sequence). DNA of the CDR3: TGTGCCAGCAGTCTCGGACAGGGGGCGTTTTCCTATGGCTACACCTTC. Encoded protein: CASSLGQGAFSYGYTF.

In its sample, this clone was seen a few times. Other DNA sequences in the sample encode the same CDR3. The chain links TRBV20-1 to TRBJ1-1; D gene uncertain. Trimming left V 3 bases short and J 1 base short, with 3 bases between. Germline assignment: CDR1 DFQATT and CDR2 SNEGSKA (reference sequence). The CDR3 loop spans 11 amino acids. Written as DNA, the CDR3 is TGCAGTGCTAGGGGGAACACTGAAGCTTTCTTT. Residues: CSARGNTEAFF.

CDR3 in DNA: TGTGCCAGCAGTTACTCACAGATCTCCTACGAGCAGTACTTC. Protein sequence: CASSYSQISYEQYF. This chain links TRBV6-5 with TRBJ2-7; no clear D. Trimming left V 0 bases short and J 0 bases short, with 6 bases between. This CDR3 comprises 14 residues. Germline values: CDR1 MNHEY, CDR2 SVGAGI.

The chain has TRBV7-2 and TRBJ1-1; D is unclear. The CDR3 spans 13 residues. Germline CDR1 SGHTA, CDR2 FQGNSA. Trimming took off 5 bases at V and 4 bases at J, with 11 bases between the two ends. CDR3 bases: TGTGCCAGCAGCCAGTGGCCGGGCACTGAAGCTTTCTTT. It is translated as CASSQWPGTEAFF.

CDR3 in DNA: TGTGCCAGCAGCGTAGGACTTACCGGGGAGCTGTTTTTT. Amino acid sequence: CASSVGLTGELFF. The chain combines TRBV9 with TRBJ2-2; D is uncertain. The CDR3 runs 13 residues. Germline V gives CDR1 SGDLS, CDR2 YYNGEE. V lost 0 bases, J lost 5 bases, and 5 bases lay in between.

The CDR3 DNA sequence: TGTGCCATCAGTGATTTGCAGGTGAGGGATTCACCCCTCCACTTT. Residues: CAISDLQVRDSPLHF. The gene calls are TRBV10-3 and TRBJ1-6; D is undetermined. Trimming removed 3 bases at V and 8 bases at J, with 14 bases between. Germline V gene lookup returns CDR1 ENHRY and CDR2 SYGVKD. The CDR3 is made up of 15 amino acids.

The CDR3 coding sequence is TGTGCCAGCAGCTTGAGACTGTACGAGCAGTACTTC. Translating it yields CASSLRLYEQYF. V is TRBV5-6 and J is TRBJ2-7; D call uncertain. The CDR3 is 12 residues long. The germline CDR1 and CDR2 sequences are SGHDT and YYEEEE. Trimming took off 1 base at V and 4 bases at J, with 6 bases between the two ends.

The chain couples TRBV21-1 to TRBJ1-2. TRBV21-1 is reported as a pseudogene. The CDR3 consists of 15 residues. CDR3 coding DNA: TGTGCCAGCAGAGAAGCCCATATCCCAGGGAGTGGCTACACCTTC. Its protein is CASREAHIPGSGYTF.

The chain couples TRBV10-1 to TRBJ1-6, with D maybe TRBD1 (6 bases). The CDR3 covers 24 residues. Germline values: CDR1 WNHNN, CDR2 SYGVQD (reference sequence). Trimming removed 4 bases from V and 0 bases from J, with 34 bases in between. The CDR3 DNA is TGCGCCAGCAGTGTCTGGAGCGGGGGAGCCCGACAGGAGGACTCTAACTCCTATAATTCACCCCTCCACTTT. This gives the protein CASSVWSGGARQEDSNSYNSPLHF.

This clone has a handful of counts. CDR3 DNA: TGTGGCAGTTCGCAGAGCTCCTATAATTCACCCCTCCACTTT. Its protein is CGSSQSSYNSPLHF. V usage is TRBV6-5 and J usage is TRBJ1-6; no reliable D call. CDR3 length: 14 residues. Germline loops: CDR1 MNHEY, CDR2 SVGAGI.

J is TRBJ1-5 and V is TRBV6-6; D not resolved. The germline gives CDR1 MNHNY, CDR2 SVGAGI (reference sequence). V shed 4 bases and J shed 5 bases, with 9 bases lying between them. CDR3 size: 13 residues. CDR3 bases: TGTGCCAGCAGTTGGGCAGGTGATCAGCCCCAGCATTTT. Amino acid sequence: CASSWAGDQPQHF.

The chain links TRBV6-4 to TRBJ2-1, with 7 bases fitting TRBD1. The V segment lost 2 bases and the J segment 9 bases; nucleotides outside the gene matches: 7. CDR3 size: 14 residues. The germline gives CDR1 MRHNA, CDR2 SNTAGT. CDR3 DNA: TGTGCCAGCAGTGACCGACAGGGACGTAGTGAGCAGTTCTTC. It specifies CASSDRQGRSEQFF.

The genes are TRBV5-1 and TRBJ2-3; 9 positions match TRBD2. The CDR3 length is 16 residues. Looked up from germline, CDR1 is SGHRS and CDR2 is YFSETQ. J gave up 1 base and V 0 bases, and 3 bases lay outside the gene matches. The DNA for the CDR3 is TGCGCCAGCAGCTTGGCCGCTAGCGGGGGCACAGATACGCAGTATTTT. It encodes CASSLAASGGTDTQYF.